One and the same sample provided the 17 T cell receptor beta chains below, sequenced in a study of OX40 agonist ivuxolimab in advanced cancers. The method behind the library was the immunoSEQ multiplex PCR assay. Imported from immuneACCESS, the table was reduced by TCRdb to in-frame sequences with V and J called. These copies leave out some clones; in studies compared against another copy, an unresolved V gene accounts for under half, and the cause of the remainder is not known. In this sample the table shows about 24,000 clones, 84% of which occur a single time. The top ten clones comprise 15% to 20% of the sample. This specimen was CD4+ or CD8+ T cells sorted from blood, taken in a trial of the OX40 agonist ivuxolimab. The receptor set was obtained from an adult with an advanced solid tumor such as melanoma, head and neck, liver or kidney cancer.

The rearrangement uses TRBV7-8 and TRBJ2-3; no reliable D call. CDR1 and CDR2 from the germline V gene are SGHVS and FQNEAQ. V was trimmed by 4 bases and J by 0 bases, leaving 14 bases between them. The CDR3 spans 16 residues. The chain's CDR3 is CASSSQGLASTDTQYF. Here the CDR3 DNA reads TGTGCCAGCAGCTCCCAAGGGCTCGCCAGCACAGATACGCAGTATTTT.

The V gene is TRBV10-3, the J gene TRBJ2-7; maybe TRBD1 (5 bases). The CDR3 has 13 amino acids. Germline lookup yields CDR1 ENHRY and CDR2 SYGVKD. V dropped 10 bases and J dropped 6 bases, with 19 bases sitting between them. CDR3: CATRIGDSLEQYF. For the CDR3, the DNA is TGTGCCACTAGGATAGGAGACAGCCTCGAGCAGTACTTC.

The chain employs TRBV27 and TRBJ1-1; D ambiguous. V lost 6 bases, J lost 1 base, and 12 bases lay in between. CDR1 is MNHEY, CDR2 SMNVEV, per germline (reference sequence). CDR3 size: 14 residues. CDR3 amino acids: CASSPWAPNTEAFF. CDR3 coding DNA: TGTGCCAGCAGCCCTTGGGCGCCGAACACTGAAGCTTTCTTT.

The gene calls are TRBV5-5 and TRBJ1-6, with a weak D call TRBD1 (5 bases). The V and J ends lost 2 bases and 10 bases respectively, with 10 bases between them. The germline gives CDR1 SGHKS, CDR2 YYEKEE (reference sequence). The CDR3 has 13 amino acids. The CDR3 sequence: CASSFQTDSPLHF. DNA of the CDR3: TGTGCCAGCAGCTTTCAGACAGACTCACCCCTCCACTTT.

The rearrangement joins TRBV4-2 to TRBJ2-3; D remains unclear. The germline gives CDR1 LGHNA, CDR2 YNFKEQ. The V gene lost 1 base and the J gene lost 0 bases, with 8 bases spanning the gap. This CDR3 spans 15 amino acids. The CDR3 DNA follows: TGTGCCAGCAGCCAAGTGCAGATTAGCACAGATACGCAGTATTTT. Protein sequence: CASSQVQISTDTQYF.

The rearrangement joins TRBV4-3 to TRBJ2-5, with TRBD1 as a possible D gene (6 bases). The V and J ends lost 3 bases and 2 bases respectively, with 10 bases between them. Germline assignment: CDR1 LGHNA and CDR2 YSLEER. There are 14 residues in the CDR3. The CDR3 sequence is CASSQGQLQETQYF. CDR3 nucleotides: TGCGCCAGCAGCCAGGGACAACTTCAAGAGACCCAGTACTTC.

V gene TRBV4-3 combines with J gene TRBJ1-2; 10 bases agree with TRBD1. Trimming cost V 0 bases and J 6 bases; bases outside gene matches: 7. CDR1 and CDR2 (germline): LGHNA, YSLEER. The length of the CDR3 is 16 residues. CDR3 protein: CASSQDPPGTGDGYTF. The CDR3 coding sequence is TGCGCCAGCAGCCAAGATCCCCCCGGGACAGGGGATGGCTACACCTTC.

V usage is TRBV7-9 and J usage is TRBJ1-3; 11 bases match TRBD1. J was trimmed by 4 bases and V by 5 bases; bases with no gene match: 7. The length of the CDR3 is 16 residues. Germline CDR1 and CDR2: SEHNR and FQNEAQ (reference sequence). The CDR3 protein is CASSEAGQGGGNTIYF. The CDR3 bases are TGTGCCAGCAGCGAGGCGGGACAGGGGGGAGGAAACACCATATATTTT.

This clone was seen a single time. The chain recombines TRBV6-5 with TRBJ1-1; a possible D gene is TRBD1 (5 bases). The CDR3 consists of 11 residues. Per the germline V gene, CDR1 is MNHEY and CDR2 is SVGAGI. Trimming took off 5 bases at V and 8 bases at J, with 9 bases between the two ends. CDR3 protein: CASSRGTEAFF. The CDR3 region has the DNA TGTGCCAGCAGTCGCGGGACGGAAGCTTTCTTT.

This clone was seen a single time. The rearrangement joins TRBV5-1 to TRBJ2-1; D gene ambiguous. The V end was cut by 4 bases, the J end by 1 base, with 6 bases between. The germline V gene encodes CDR1 SGHRS and CDR2 YFSETQ. The CDR3 loop spans 13 amino acids. The CDR3 nucleotides read TGCGCCAGCAGCGAGGTGTCCTACAATGAGCAGTTCTTC. It yields the protein CASSEVSYNEQFF. The full variable domain, with the rest looked up from reference TRBV5-1 and TRBJ2-1, is KAGVTQTPRYLIKTRGQQVTLSCSPISGHRSVSWYQQTPGQGLQFLFEYFSETQRNKGNFPGRFSGRQFSNSRSEMNVSTLELGDSALYLCASSEVSYNEQFFGPGTRLTVL.

This chain connects TRBV7-3 to TRBJ2-7; 8 bases map to TRBD2. Trimming took 5 bases from V and 5 from J; bases not matched to a gene: 5. The CDR3 contains 13 residues. Germline assignment: CDR1 SGHTA and CDR2 FQGTGA. For the CDR3, the DNA is TGTGCCAGCAGCCCAGCGGGAGTCCACGAGCAGTACTTC. Translated, it gives CASSPAGVHEQYF.

This clone has a handful of counts. The V call is TRBV10-3, the J call TRBJ1-2; the D gene is possibly TRBD1 (5 bases). The CDR3 length is 14 residues. Per germline, CDR1 ENHRY and CDR2 SYGVKD. Between the trimmed V and J ends, which lost 8 bases and 1 base, there was a span of 14 bases. The CDR3 region is CAIGKGRDNYGYTF. The CDR3 region has the DNA TGTGCCATCGGGAAGGGGAGAGATAACTATGGCTACACCTTC.

In its sample, this clone was seen once. The chain joins TRBV27 to TRBJ1-2, with 8 bases identical to TRBD1. V lost 2 bases, J lost 5 bases, and 10 bases stayed unmatched. This CDR3 has 16 amino acids. CDR1 and CDR2 from the germline V gene are MNHEY and SMNVEV (reference sequence). The CDR3 bases are TGTGCCAGCAGTTTAAAGGCAGGGGGCGCTGGATATGGCTACACCTTC. Encoded protein: CASSLKAGGAGYGYTF.

The rearrangement joins TRBV4-3 to TRBJ1-3; no firm D call. Trimming removed 0 bases at V and 2 bases at J, with 14 bases between. The germline V gene has CDR1 LGHNA and CDR2 YSLEER. The CDR3 totals 17 residues. CDR3 sequence reads: CASSQDPFIGTGNTIYF. Here the CDR3 DNA reads TGCGCCAGCAGCCAAGATCCATTTATAGGGACTGGAAACACCATATATTTT.

This chain links TRBV9 with TRBJ2-2; D not certain. The CDR3 length is 12 residues. V was shortened by 4 bases and J by 4 bases, with 5 bases between the two germline ends. Germline CDR1 SGDLS, CDR2 YYNGEE. The CDR3 is CASSHPTGELFF. In nucleotides, the CDR3 is TGTGCCAGCAGCCATCCCACCGGGGAGCTGTTTTTT.

This clone was picked up a small number of times. The genes are TRBV7-8 and TRBJ1-4; unclear D gene. The CDR3 consists of 14 residues. V lost 4 bases to trimming and J lost 3 bases, with 9 bases between them. CDR1 and CDR2 (germline): SGHVS, FQNEAQ. The CDR3 region is CASSYGRPNEKLFF. The CDR3 region has the DNA TGTGCCAGCAGCTACGGACGGCCTAATGAAAAACTGTTTTTT.

V usage is TRBV19 and J usage is TRBJ2-3; D is possibly TRBD1 or TRBD2 (5 bases each). V lost 10 bases to trimming and J lost 2 bases, with 13 bases between them. Germline loops: CDR1 LNHDA, CDR2 SQIVND (reference sequence). CDR3 length equals 13 residues. This CDR3 reads CANDGAATDTQYF. The DNA for the CDR3 is TGTGCCAACGACGGGGCCGCCACAGATACGCAGTATTTT.